The rows below give T cell receptor beta chains drawn from one sample of a study of CD8 T cells in Susac syndrome. TCRdb redid the calling of the immunoSEQ multiplex PCR reads with MiXCR, one entry per CDR3 protein. The sample records 160,000 or so distinct CDR3 sequences, 92% being singletons. Sequencing was done on a sample of CD4+ T cells from PBMCs. Receptors were obtained from a human donor in good health. The CDR3 runs from the conserved cysteine through the conserved F or W. D genes are given only for firm matches. Clone size is not always given. Where it is, it says once, few, many or a class for expanded clones.

v_gene: TRBV30; d_gene: -; j_gene: TRBJ1-1; abundance: -; CDR3aa: CAQRGPTNTEAFF; CDR3nt: TGTGCCCAGAGGGGACCGACGAACACTGAAGCTTTCTTT
v_gene: TRBV3-1; d_gene: TRBD2; j_gene: TRBJ2-3; abundance: -; CDR3aa: CASSPGLAGTYTQYF; CDR3nt: TGTGCCAGCAGCCCAGGACTAGCGGGAACGTATACGCAGTATTTT
v_gene: TRBV10-3; d_gene: -; j_gene: TRBJ2-1; abundance: -; CDR3aa: CAIRDSLEDEQFF; CDR3nt: TGTGCCATCAGGGACTCCCTGGAGGATGAGCAGTTCTTC
v_gene: TRBV12-5; d_gene: TRBD2; j_gene: TRBJ2-2; abundance: -; CDR3aa: CASGRVAGEGRAGELFF; CDR3nt: TGTGCTAGTGGCCGAGTGGCGGGGGAGGGCCGAGCCGGGGAGCTGTTTTTT
v_gene: TRBV28; d_gene: -; j_gene: TRBJ2-5; abundance: -; CDR3aa: CASSREIEGETQYF; CDR3nt: TGTGCCAGCAGTCGGGAGATTGAGGGGGAGACCCAGTACTTC
v_gene: TRBV10-3; d_gene: -; j_gene: TRBJ1-2; abundance: -; CDR3aa: CAISQEGGYTF; CDR3nt: TGTGCCATCAGTCAGGAGGGGGGCTACACCTTC
v_gene: TRBV30; d_gene: -; j_gene: TRBJ2-1; abundance: -; CDR3aa: CAWSVGPRIYNEQFF; CDR3nt: TGTGCCTGGAGTGTAGGGCCGCGAATCTACAATGAGCAGTTCTTC
v_gene: TRBV5-1; d_gene: -; j_gene: TRBJ1-6; abundance: -; CDR3aa: CASSLATGANSPLHF; CDR3nt: TGCGCCAGCAGCTTGGCCACGGGGGCAAATTCACCCCTCCACTTT
v_gene: TRBV6-1; d_gene: -; j_gene: TRBJ2-3; abundance: -; CDR3aa: CASSELSGRADTQYF; CDR3nt: TGTGCCAGCAGTGAACTCAGCGGGCGGGCGGATACGCAGTATTTT
v_gene: TRBV3-1; d_gene: -; j_gene: TRBJ1-2; abundance: -; CDR3aa: CASSQFGTADGYTF; CDR3nt: TGTGCCAGCAGCCAATTCGGGACGGCGGATGGCTACACCTTC
v_gene: TRBV7-3; d_gene: -; j_gene: TRBJ2-6; abundance: -; CDR3aa: CASSSPGMGANVLTF; CDR3nt: TGTGCCAGCAGCTCGCCAGGGATGGGGGCCAACGTCCTGACTTTC
v_gene: TRBV18; d_gene: TRBD1; j_gene: TRBJ2-7; abundance: -; CDR3aa: CASSPTGDPYEQYF; CDR3nt: TGTGCCAGCTCACCGACAGGGGACCCCTACGAGCAGTACTTC
v_gene: TRBV5-6; d_gene: -; j_gene: TRBJ1-3; abundance: -; CDR3aa: CASSLTGLQSSGNTIYF; CDR3nt: TGTGCCAGCAGCTTGACAGGCTTACAGAGCTCTGGAAACACCATATATTTT
v_gene: TRBV2; d_gene: -; j_gene: TRBJ2-1; abundance: -; CDR3aa: CASRQRVGSYNEQFF; CDR3nt: TGTGCCAGCAGACAGCGGGTCGGATCCTACAATGAGCAGTTCTTC
v_gene: TRBV28; d_gene: TRBD1; j_gene: TRBJ2-7; abundance: -; CDR3aa: CASLPWDRGDYEQYF; CDR3nt: TGTGCCAGCCTGCCTTGGGACAGGGGAGACTACGAGCAGTACTTC
v_gene: TRBV3-1; d_gene: -; j_gene: TRBJ1-2; abundance: once; CDR3aa: CASSQGELRGYTF; CDR3nt: TGTGCCAGCAGCCAAGGAGAACTGCGAGGCTACACCTTC
v_gene: TRBV9; d_gene: -; j_gene: TRBJ2-7; abundance: -; CDR3aa: CASSVGSWGLDGEQYF; CDR3nt: TGTGCCAGCAGCGTAGGGTCTTGGGGCCTTGATGGGGAGCAGTACTTC
v_gene: TRBV20-1; d_gene: TRBD2; j_gene: TRBJ2-5; abundance: -; CDR3aa: CSARVLAGRGETQYF; CDR3nt: TGCAGTGCTAGAGTTCTAGCGGGGCGGGGAGAGACCCAGTACTTC
v_gene: TRBV25-1; d_gene: TRBD1; j_gene: TRBJ2-7; abundance: -; CDR3aa: CASNHRGEQYF; CDR3nt: TGTGCCAGCAACCACAGGGGCGAGCAGTACTTC
v_gene: TRBV5-1; d_gene: -; j_gene: TRBJ2-7; abundance: -; CDR3aa: CASRRTPGDEQYF; CDR3nt: TGCGCCAGCCGGCGGACACCCGGTGACGAGCAGTACTTC
v_gene: TRBV7-2; d_gene: -; j_gene: TRBJ1-5; abundance: -; CDR3aa: CASNIVGVGEPQHF; CDR3nt: TGTGCCAGCAACATAGTAGGGGTTGGTGAGCCCCAGCATTTT
v_gene: TRBV20-1; d_gene: TRBD2; j_gene: TRBJ2-7; abundance: -; CDR3aa: CSARDLVAGEREQYF; CDR3nt: TGCAGTGCTAGAGATCTTGTAGCGGGAGAACGCGAGCAGTACTTC
v_gene: TRBV18; d_gene: -; j_gene: TRBJ1-2; abundance: -; CDR3aa: CASSPAQVEAGYTF; CDR3nt: TGTGCCAGCTCACCAGCCCAGGTTGAGGCTGGCTACACCTTC
v_gene: TRBV6-5; d_gene: TRBD1; j_gene: TRBJ2-7; abundance: -; CDR3aa: CASSYSGQSDEQYF; CDR3nt: TGTGCCAGCAGTTACTCGGGACAGTCCGACGAGCAGTACTTC
v_gene: TRBV12-3/TRBV12-4; d_gene: -; j_gene: TRBJ2-5; abundance: -; CDR3aa: CASKRDQETQYF; CDR3nt: TGTGCCAGCAAGAGGGACCAAGAGACCCAGTACTTC
v_gene: TRBV28; d_gene: -; j_gene: TRBJ2-5; abundance: -; CDR3aa: CASSLMLGETQYF; CDR3nt: TGTGCCAGCAGTTTGATGCTAGGGGAGACCCAGTACTTC
v_gene: TRBV7-2; d_gene: -; j_gene: TRBJ1-2; abundance: -; CDR3aa: CASQVNYGYTF; CDR3nt: TGTGCCAGCCAGGTTAACTATGGCTACACCTTC
v_gene: TRBV4-1; d_gene: -; j_gene: TRBJ2-3; abundance: once; CDR3aa: CASSQGLSTDTQYF; CDR3nt: TGCGCCAGCAGCCAAGGGCTTAGCACAGATACGCAGTATTTT
v_gene: TRBV27; d_gene: TRBD1; j_gene: TRBJ2-1; abundance: -; CDR3aa: CASSHGQGIFAGLFQFF; CDR3nt: TGTGCCAGCAGTCATGGACAGGGGATCTTTGCAGGTCTCTTTCAGTTCTTC
v_gene: TRBV2; d_gene: -; j_gene: TRBJ2-7; abundance: -; CDR3aa: CASIGDKNYEQYF; CDR3nt: TGTGCCAGCATCGGGGACAAAAACTACGAGCAGTACTTC
v_gene: TRBV9; d_gene: -; j_gene: TRBJ2-1; abundance: -; CDR3aa: CASSFDPDEGNEQFF; CDR3nt: TGTGCCAGCAGCTTCGATCCCGACGAGGGGAATGAGCAGTTCTTC
v_gene: TRBV28; d_gene: TRBD1; j_gene: TRBJ2-6; abundance: -; CDR3aa: CASSLGGDGANVLTF; CDR3nt: TGTGCCAGCAGTCTAGGGGGCGATGGGGCCAACGTCCTGACTTTC
v_gene: TRBV23-1; d_gene: -; j_gene: TRBJ2-1; abundance: -; CDR3aa: CASKDGVSSYNEQFF; CDR3nt: TGCGCCAGCAAAGACGGGGTGAGCTCCTACAATGAGCAGTTCTTC
v_gene: TRBV6-2/TRBV6-3; d_gene: -; j_gene: TRBJ2-3; abundance: -; CDR3aa: CASSYWDTQYF; CDR3nt: TGTGCCAGCAGTTACTGGGATACGCAGTATTTT
v_gene: TRBV18; d_gene: TRBD1; j_gene: TRBJ1-1; abundance: -; CDR3aa: CASSPPRTGITEAFF; CDR3nt: TGTGCCAGCTCACCACCTAGGACAGGGATTACTGAAGCTTTCTTT
v_gene: TRBV5-1; d_gene: TRBD1; j_gene: TRBJ2-7; abundance: -; CDR3aa: CASSLGSGTGPYEQYF; CDR3nt: TGCGCCAGCAGCTTGGGTTCCGGGACAGGGCCCTACGAGCAGTACTTC
v_gene: TRBV7-2; d_gene: -; j_gene: TRBJ2-5; abundance: -; CDR3aa: CASSLSKGETQYF; CDR3nt: TGTGCCAGCAGCTTAAGTAAGGGTGAGACCCAGTACTTC
v_gene: TRBV6-2/TRBV6-3; d_gene: -; j_gene: TRBJ1-4; abundance: -; CDR3aa: CASSYSRRGANEKLFF; CDR3nt: TGTGCCAGCAGTTACTCTCGGCGGGGGGCTAATGAAAAACTGTTTTTT
v_gene: TRBV18; d_gene: -; j_gene: TRBJ1-1; abundance: -; CDR3aa: CASSPGPGTTEAFF; CDR3nt: TGTGCCAGCTCACCAGGTCCAGGGACCACTGAAGCTTTCTTT
v_gene: TRBV11-1; d_gene: -; j_gene: TRBJ2-1; abundance: -; CDR3aa: CASSSRGSSNEQFF; CDR3nt: TGTGCCAGCAGCTCGCGCGGTAGCTCCAATGAGCAGTTCTTC
v_gene: TRBV7-2; d_gene: -; j_gene: TRBJ2-3; abundance: -; CDR3aa: CASTPGATDTQFF; CDR3nt: TGTGCCAGCACGCCCGGGGCTACAGATACGCAGTTTTTT
v_gene: TRBV6-5; d_gene: -; j_gene: TRBJ1-4; abundance: -; CDR3aa: CASSSGRTNEKLFF; CDR3nt: TGTGCCAGCAGTTCCGGTCGAACTAATGAAAAACTGTTTTTT
v_gene: TRBV4-2; d_gene: -; j_gene: TRBJ2-2; abundance: -; CDR3aa: CASSQHLSNTGELFF; CDR3nt: TGTGCCAGCAGCCAACACTTGTCGAACACCGGGGAGCTGTTTTTT
v_gene: TRBV6-5; d_gene: -; j_gene: TRBJ2-7; abundance: -; CDR3aa: CASSYSILPSGYEQYF; CDR3nt: TGTGCCAGCAGTTACTCGATCCTCCCATCCGGCTACGAGCAGTACTTC
v_gene: TRBV7-3; d_gene: -; j_gene: TRBJ2-2; abundance: -; CDR3aa: CASSFAGTANTGELFF; CDR3nt: TGTGCCAGCAGCTTTGCGGGGACAGCGAACACCGGGGAGCTGTTTTTT
v_gene: TRBV7-8; d_gene: -; j_gene: TRBJ1-5; abundance: -; CDR3aa: CASSLETVYSNQPQHF; CDR3nt: TGTGCCAGCAGCTTAGAAACCGTGTATAGCAATCAGCCCCAGCATTTT